The 9 T cell receptor beta chains below all came from one sample that was sequenced in a study of technical replicates of blood from a few donors. Generated by immunoSEQ multiplex PCR, the TCRdb table keeps only in-frame clones and is missing some. This table has 50,000 to 70,000 clones, 88% appearing once. The sequenced material came from PBMCs. These receptor sequences come from a human donor in good health. Some clones in this sample may be carry-over from other donors' samples.

This clone has only a few counts. V gene TRBV25-1 combines with J gene TRBJ1-1; 7 nucleotides align to TRBD1. This CDR3 spans 14 amino acids. The V segment lost 3 bases and the J segment 1 base; nucleotides outside the gene matches: 2. Germline lookup yields CDR1 MGHDK and CDR2 SYGVNS. CDR3 coding DNA: TGTGCCAGCAGTGACCGGGACAGGAACACTGAAGCTTTCTTT. Translating it yields CASSDRDRNTEAFF.

This clone showed up just once. The chain links TRBV5-1 to TRBJ2-4; D gene ambiguous. Germline CDR1 and CDR2: SGHRS and YFSETQ. This CDR3 has 15 amino acids. With 0 bases removed from V and 1 base from J, the gap between germline ends came to 8 bases. This chain's CDR3 is CASSLGEQAKNIQYF. The CDR3 nucleotides read TGCGCCAGCAGCTTGGGAGAACAGGCCAAAAACATTCAGTACTTC.

V and J are TRBV30 and TRBJ1-5; TRBD1 might be the D (6 bases). The CDR3 contains 14 residues. Per the germline V gene, CDR1 is GTSNPN and CDR2 is SVGIG (reference sequence). The germline V and J ends were trimmed by 2 bases and 7 bases, with 15 bases remaining between them. CDR3 nucleotide sequence: TGTGCCTGGAGTCTGGGTACAGGGAGACAGCCCCAGCATTTT. Protein product: CAWSLGTGRQPQHF.

The chain is built from TRBV7-6 and TRBJ1-1; D not resolved. Trimming stripped 0 bases from V and 1 base from J, with 6 bases between. CDR1 and CDR2 (germline): SGHVS, FNYEAQ. This CDR3 region has 14 residues. CDR3 sequence reads: CASSLAPGNTEAFF. In nucleotides, the CDR3 is TGTGCCAGCAGCTTAGCGCCAGGGAACACTGAAGCTTTCTTT.

This chain links TRBV14 with TRBJ1-2, with TRBD1 identical over 8 bases. V was clipped by 8 bases and J by 5 bases; unmatched bases: 13. The CDR3 totals 15 residues. Germline-derived CDR1 and CDR2 are SGHDN and FVKESK. CDR3 protein: CASSGTGTSLYGYTF. CDR3 DNA sequence: TGTGCCAGCTCCGGGACAGGAACGTCGTTATATGGCTACACCTTC.

The V gene is TRBV30, the J gene TRBJ1-2, with TRBD1 matching 7 bases. V shed 6 bases and J 0 bases; nucleotides not matched to a gene: 4. CDR3 size: 13 residues. Germline CDR1 GTSNPN, CDR2 SVGIG (reference sequence). CDR3 coding DNA: TGTGCCTGCCGGGACAGTGCTAACTATGGCTACACCTTC. Translating gives CACRDSANYGYTF.

The V and J genes are TRBV6-5 and TRBJ2-7, with 8 bases that match TRBD2. CDR3 length: 14 residues. V was pared by 5 bases and J by 2 bases, with 5 bases of the junction left unmatched. Germline V gene lookup returns CDR1 MNHEY and CDR2 SVGAGI. The DNA of the CDR3 is TGTGCCAGCAGTCAACCGGGACTAGCCTACGAGCAGTACTTC. As protein: CASSQPGLAYEQYF.

The rearrangement uses TRBV11-2 and TRBJ2-7; D is undetermined. V gave up 0 bases and J gave up 6 bases, with 6 bases separating them. CDR3 length: 12 amino acids. Germline assignment: CDR1 SGHAT and CDR2 FQNNGV. The chain's CDR3 is CASSLDRFEQYF. CDR3 bases: TGTGCCAGCAGCTTAGATCGGTTCGAGCAGTACTTC. Variable domain in full (rest from reference TRBV11-2 and TRBJ2-7): EAGVAQSPRYKIIEKRQSVAFWCNPISGHATLYWYQQILGQGPKLLIQFQNNGVVDDSQLPKDRFSAERLKGVDSTLKIQPAKLEDSAVYLCASSLDRFEQYFGPGTRLTVT.

J is TRBJ2-6 and V is TRBV7-6; D is perhaps TRBD2 (7 bases). Germline V gives CDR1 SGHVS, CDR2 FNYEAQ. The length of the CDR3 is 18 residues. The ends were cut back, 2 bases at V and 4 bases at J, with 18 bases in the middle. The CDR3 sequence: CASSLLVQGGRGANVLTF. As DNA, the CDR3 is TGTGCCAGCAGCTTACTCGTACAGGGAGGGAGGGGGGCCAACGTCCTGACTTTC.